This passage covers 19 T cell receptor beta chains from one sample sequenced in a study of lymphopenia after photon versus proton radiotherapy. Sequencing was performed with immunoSEQ multiplex PCR; in TCRdb, only in-frame clones are kept and a portion is missing. The table lists about 22,000 clones, more than 85% of them singletons. The sample consisted of peripheral blood, taken from a patient treated with proton-based radiotherapy. These receptors all stem from an elderly man with esophageal cancer.

The V call is TRBV4-1, the J call TRBJ1-4; D ambiguous. V lost 3 bases and J lost 3, with 14 bases in between. The CDR3 has 16 residues. CDR1 and CDR2 from the germline V gene are MGHRA and YSYEKL. The CDR3, as DNA: TGCGCCAGCAGCCAGGTTCAAACCGGGTCTAATGAAAAACTGTTTTTT. It encodes CASSQVQTGSNEKLFF.

This chain connects TRBV6-6 to TRBJ2-2; 8 bases match TRBD1. In germline, CDR1 is MNHNY, CDR2 SVGAGI (reference sequence). After removal of 2 bases from V and 4 bases from J, the junction contained 3 bases not matched to a gene. This CDR3 has 15 residues. The CDR3 sequence is CASSYGDRSTGELFF. CDR3 sequence (DNA): TGTGCCAGCAGTTACGGGGACAGGAGCACCGGGGAGCTGTTTTTT.

The chain is built from TRBV19 and TRBJ2-7; D uncertain. V was cut by 2 bases and J by 3 bases, with 17 bases left in between. This CDR3 has 16 residues. CDR1 is LNHDA and CDR2 is SQIVND in the germline V gene (reference sequence). CDR3 amino acids: CASSISHKGTFYEQYF. The CDR3 region has the DNA TGTGCCAGTAGTATAAGTCACAAGGGCACTTTCTACGAGCAGTACTTC.

The chain uses TRBV11-3 and TRBJ2-3; TRBD2 aligns across 7 bases. After removal of 6 bases from V and 2 bases from J, the junction contained 5 bases not matched to a gene. The germline V gene encodes CDR1 SGHNT and CDR2 YENEEA. This CDR3 is 14 amino acids long. CDR3 sequence reads: CASSRGGDTDTQYF. The CDR3, as DNA: TGTGCCAGCAGTCGCGGGGGAGACACAGATACGCAGTATTTT.

This clone was seen a single time. This chain uses TRBV13 with TRBJ2-2, with D possibly being TRBD1 (6 bases). Germline assignment: CDR1 PRHDT and CDR2 FYEKMQ (reference sequence). The CDR3 consists of 17 residues. V lost 5 bases and J lost 1, with 17 bases in between. CDR3 sequence (DNA): TGTGCCAGCAGCCGAACCCTAGGACAGAAGAACACCGGGGAGCTGTTTTTT. It codes for CASSRTLGQKNTGELFF.

The chain employs TRBV7-2 and TRBJ2-3, with D possibly matching TRBD1 (6 bases). Germline CDR1 SGHTA, CDR2 FQGNSA. CDR3 length equals 16 residues. The germline V and J ends were trimmed by 10 bases and 1 base, with 21 bases remaining between them. In DNA, the CDR3 is TGTGCCATTCATCGACCCCGGGCAGGGGGCACAGATACGCAGTATTTT. Its protein is CAIHRPRAGGTDTQYF.

The chain combines TRBV29-1 with TRBJ2-1; 11 bases are shared with TRBD2. J was trimmed by 7 bases and V by 7 bases; bases with no gene match: 12. The germline CDR1 and CDR2 sequences are SQVTM and ANQGSEA. CDR3 length: 15 residues. In DNA, the CDR3 is TGCAGCGCACCAATAGCGGGGGGGCCTCTTAATGAGCAGTTCTTC. Amino acids: CSAPIAGGPLNEQFF.

The rearrangement links TRBV11-2 to TRBJ2-5, with 8 positions matching TRBD1. The CDR3 runs to 16 residues. The junction had 13 bases not matched to a gene; V was cut back by 5 bases and J by 5 bases. From germline, CDR1 is SGHAT and CDR2 FQNNGV. Here the CDR3 DNA reads TGTGCCAGCAGCCTGAAAACGGACAGGGAAGGGGAGACCCAGTACTTC. This codes for CASSLKTDREGETQYF.

The chain has TRBV7-9 and TRBJ1-2; 8 positions agree with TRBD1. The CDR3 totals 15 residues. From germline, CDR1 is SEHNR and CDR2 FQNEAQ (reference sequence). CDR3 in amino acids: CASSQGAPSNYGYTF. Written as DNA, the CDR3 is TGTGCTTCTTCGCAGGGGGCACCCTCTAACTATGGCTACACCTTC.

The rearrangement uses TRBV7-9 and TRBJ2-3; 8 bases line up with TRBD1. This CDR3 spans 16 amino acids. Trimming removed 5 bases from V and 2 bases from J; junction bases left unmatched: 9. CDR1 SEHNR and CDR2 FQNEAQ come from the germline V gene (reference sequence). The CDR3 here is CASSPPDRVPTDTQYF. CDR3 in DNA: TGTGCCAGCAGCCCTCCGGACAGGGTACCCACAGATACGCAGTATTTT.

In this sample, this clone turned up once. This sequence joins TRBV4-3 and TRBJ2-1, with 11 bases matching TRBD2. In germline, CDR1 is LGHNA, CDR2 YSLEER. This CDR3 contains 16 residues. The ends lost 3 bases at V and 7 bases at J; junction bases unmatched: 8. The CDR3 loop is CASSQATSGTTNEQFF. CDR3 coding DNA: TGCGCCAGCAGCCAGGCGACTAGCGGGACTACGAATGAGCAGTTCTTC.

This sequence joins TRBV19 and TRBJ1-2, with D possibly matching TRBD1 (5 bases). CDR1 LNHDA and CDR2 SQIVND come from the germline V gene (reference sequence). The germline V and J ends were trimmed by 5 bases and 9 bases, with 16 bases remaining between them. The CDR3 totals 13 residues. The CDR3 nucleotides are TGTGCCAGTAGTGCCCAGGGTAGAAGTAGCTACACCTTC. It yields the protein CASSAQGRSSYTF.

The chain carries TRBV4-1 and TRBJ2-1; unclear D gene. CDR3 length: 15 residues. Germline CDR1 reads MGHRA; CDR2 reads YSYEKL. Trimming removed 4 bases from V and 4 bases from J, with 14 bases in between. As DNA, the CDR3 is TGCGCCAGCAGCCGGTATGCAACGCGGTACAATGAGCAGTTCTTC. This sequence encodes CASSRYATRYNEQFF.

The chain employs TRBV7-2 and TRBJ2-7, with D perhaps matching TRBD1 or TRBD2 (5 bases each). V dropped 3 bases and J dropped 2 bases, with 14 bases sitting between them. Germline CDR1 is SGHTA and CDR2 is FQGNSA. The CDR3 length is 15 residues. The CDR3 DNA is TGTGCCAGCAGCTTTGGGACGCTCGGAGCCTACGAGCAGTACTTC. Protein sequence: CASSFGTLGAYEQYF. The full variable domain, in which reference TRBV7-2 and TRBJ2-7 provide the parts outside the CDR3, is GAGVSQSPSNKVTEKGKDVELRCDPISGHTALYWYRQSLGQGLEFLIYFQGNSAPDKSGLPSDRFSAERTGGSVSTLTIQRTQQEDSAVYLCASSFGTLGAYEQYFGPGTRLTVT.

The sample holds one count of this clone. The chain couples TRBV4-1 to TRBJ2-2, with TRBD1 matching 9 bases. V trimming: 6 bases; J trimming: 5 bases; junction bases outside the gene matches: 7. CDR1 MGHRA and CDR2 YSYEKL come from the germline V gene. CDR3 length equals 15 residues. CDR3 DNA sequence: TGCGCCAGCAGGAAAAGGGACAGGGAAACCGGGGAGCTGTTTTTT. It codes for CASRKRDRETGELFF.

This clone appeared once. The chain joins TRBV4-3 to TRBJ1-1, with 10 nucleotides matching TRBD1. The junction had 3 bases not matched to a gene; V was cut back by 4 bases and J by 4 bases. Germline V gene sequence: CDR1 LGHNA, CDR2 YSLEER. The CDR3 is made up of 14 amino acids. CDR3 sequence: CASSLDRGLTEAFF. The CDR3 bases are TGCGCCAGCAGCCTCGACAGGGGGCTCACTGAAGCTTTCTTT.

This clone was counted only a few times. This sequence joins TRBV4-2 and TRBJ1-4; D remains ambiguous. The CDR3 totals 15 residues. The germline V gene has CDR1 LGHNA and CDR2 YNFKEQ. The V gene lost 3 bases and the J gene lost 0 bases, with 8 bases spanning the gap. CDR3 in amino acids: CASSHDLATNEKLFF. As DNA, the CDR3 is TGTGCCAGCAGCCATGACCTTGCAACTAATGAAAAACTGTTTTTT.

This chain links TRBV10-3 with TRBJ2-7; 8 bases fit TRBD1. The CDR3 runs 16 residues. J gave up 4 bases and V 3 bases, and 11 bases lay outside the gene matches. The germline CDR1 and CDR2 sequences are ENHRY and SYGVKD. The CDR3 region is CAISETGQGGRYEQYF. CDR3 nucleotide sequence: TGTGCCATCAGTGAAACAGGACAGGGAGGTCGATACGAGCAGTACTTC.

This chain joins TRBV7-9 and TRBJ2-7; 13 bases are shared with TRBD2. CDR1 SEHNR and CDR2 FQNEAQ come from the germline V gene (reference sequence). The CDR3 loop spans 15 amino acids. The ends lost 5 bases at V and 4 bases at J; junction bases unmatched: 5. CDR3 amino acids: CASSHGLAGAYEQYF. In DNA, the CDR3 is TGTGCCAGCAGCCACGGACTAGCGGGGGCTTACGAGCAGTACTTC.